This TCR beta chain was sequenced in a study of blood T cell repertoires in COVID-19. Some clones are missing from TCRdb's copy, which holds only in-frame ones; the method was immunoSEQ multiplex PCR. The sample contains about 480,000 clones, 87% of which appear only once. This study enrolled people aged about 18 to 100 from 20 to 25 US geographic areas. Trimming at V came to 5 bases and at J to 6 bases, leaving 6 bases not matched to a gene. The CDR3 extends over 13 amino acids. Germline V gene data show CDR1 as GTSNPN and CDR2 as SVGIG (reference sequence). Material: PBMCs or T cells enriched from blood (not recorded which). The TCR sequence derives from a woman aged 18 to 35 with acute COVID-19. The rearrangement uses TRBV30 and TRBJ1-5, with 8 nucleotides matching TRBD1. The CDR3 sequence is CAWGQGFAQPQHF. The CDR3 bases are TGTGCCTGGGGACAGGGATTTGCTCAGCCCCAGCATTTT.